This section outlines one T cell receptor beta chain sequence together with its context. These data are taken from a study of control samples from healthy donors and cancer patients. Clones were sequenced by immunoSEQ multiplex PCR, and TCRdb holds only the in-frame ones, with some missing. The repertoire holds around 130,000 clones, under 95% seen once, with 1.7% in the top ten. CDR1 is KGHSH and CDR2 is LQKENI in the germline V gene. Between the trimmed V and J ends, which lost 8 bases and 6 bases, there was a span of 16 bases. The CDR3 covers 13 residues. This clonotype originated in a man aged 45 to 65 with head and neck cancer. The genes are TRBV18 and TRBJ1-1, with a tentative D call TRBD1 (5 bases). The source material was PBMCs. The CDR3 spells CASRGRGSAEAFF. The CDR3 DNA follows: TGTGCCAGCCGGGGTAGGGGTAGCGCTGAAGCTTTCTTT.